This record looks at one T cell receptor (beta chain) sequence and its context. The sample belongs to a study of CD8 T cells in Susac syndrome. CD8+ and CD4+ blood T cells underwent TCR beta sequencing. Negative isolation yielded CD8+ and CD4+ T cells; FACS enriched TEMRA cells. CDR1 is MNHNS and CDR2 is SASEGT in the germline V gene. This CDR3 has 13 amino acids. V was shortened by 3 bases and J by 5 bases, with 8 bases between the two germline ends. It was with random hexamers that about 0.45 to 1 ug RNA was reverse transcribed. TCRdb re-derived calls from the immunoSEQ multiplex PCR reads in MiXCR, one entry per CDR3 protein. The table shows some 130,000 distinct CDR3 sequences, with around 94% occurring only once.

The sequence came from a human donor with multiple sclerosis. The specimen sequenced was CD4+ T cells from PBMCs. The chain has TRBV6-1 and TRBJ1-5; D perhaps matches TRBD1 (5 bases). The CDR3 protein is CASSDREYQPQHF. CDR3 sequence (DNA): TGTGCCAGCAGTGACAGGGAGTATCAGCCCCAGCATTTT.